This T cell receptor beta chain was sequenced during a study of blood T cell repertoires in COVID-19. Study summary: The origin of the acute and convalescent COVID-19 samples was the United States, Italy and Spain. Nucleic acid was either cDNA or gDNA, and it came from T cells, B-cell-depleted T cells, or PBMCs.

This CDR3 has 15 residues. The germline V gene has CDR1 MDHEN and CDR2 SYDVKM. Trimming pared 8 bases from V and 6 bases from J, leaving 19 bases between. Methods used by the authors: It was from reference gene primer amplification that nucleated cell counts were estimated. TCRdb's table, derived via immunoSEQ multiplex PCR, lists solely in-frame clones and lacks some. From that table come the V and J calls and clone size; the DNA was used to work out D and trimming. Of 150,000 or so clones listed, around four fifths are singletons. The chain carries TRBV28 and TRBJ2-2, with D possibly being TRBD2 (7 bases). This clonotype was obtained from a woman aged 40 to 50 with active or convalescent COVID-19. The source material was peripheral blood. The CDR3 region has the DNA TGTGCCAGCCTCCCGGGGGGCGCGGAGGCCGGGGAGCTGTTTTTT. Protein product: CASLPGGAEAGELFF.